This TCR beta chain was documented in a study of T-cell memory formation after mild COVID-19. As for the study in general: Across donors, TCR clusters were largely donor specific. Study-wide results and caveats: In pre-infection memory, a portion of responding clones appeared, which suggested that cross-reactive memory joined.

The 5'RACE method, run with constant-segment primers, produced TCR alpha and TCR beta cDNA libraries (carrying sample barcodes and UMIs). TCRdb passed the 5' RACE reads through MiXCR, listing each CDR3 protein once. The sample has about 110,000 distinct CDR3 sequences; 15% to 20% are singletons. The V gene's germline CDR1 is MDHEN and CDR2 SYDVKM. Trimming pared 8 bases from V and 6 bases from J, leaving 8 bases between. The CDR3 extends over 12 amino acids. This clonotype was picked up a small number of times. Its antigen is unidentified. This sequence was found in a man aged 18-30 years who had mild COVID-19 (a few samples of this study predate the infection). Cell type and time point are not known. What was sequenced was PBMCs or a T cell subset sorted from them (not recorded which). V and J are TRBV28 and TRBJ1-6; D not certain. The CDR3 region is CASSKLNSPLHF. The CDR3 DNA reads TGTGCCAGCTCTAAGCTTAATTCACCCCTCCACTTT.